This T cell receptor (beta chain) appears in the sequencing data of a study of beta chain features in type 1 diabetes. Findings and caveats of the study: Shortening that was moderate but significant affected the TCRB CDR3s of Type 1 diabetes patients in all four CD4+ subsets. Insertions at VDJ junctions were less frequent in type 1 diabetes patients. These patients also deleted more nucleotides at the same junctions.

V shed 8 bases and J shed 0 bases, with 15 bases lying between them. This CDR3 has 14 amino acids. Germline CDR1 and CDR2: GTSNPN and SVGIG (reference sequence). In regard to this clone: As yet, its antigen is unknown.

Since all of the isolated RNA was reverse transcribed, expressed TCRB transcripts were what got sequenced. Each sample of naive, central memory or regulatory T cells had, on average, about 3.57 million reads. TCRdb's table, derived via immunoSEQ multiplex PCR, lists solely in-frame clones and lacks some. The sample lists roughly 240,000 clones; over 65% were seen once. What was sequenced was naive CD4+ T cells from blood. The clonotype comes from a man in his thirties or forties in good health. This rearrangement joins TRBV30 to TRBJ2-3, with D tentatively TRBD1 (6 bases). The CDR3 bases are TGTGCCCGTAGGGACACCACTAGCACAGATACGCAGTATTTT. Translating it yields CARRDTTSTDTQYF.